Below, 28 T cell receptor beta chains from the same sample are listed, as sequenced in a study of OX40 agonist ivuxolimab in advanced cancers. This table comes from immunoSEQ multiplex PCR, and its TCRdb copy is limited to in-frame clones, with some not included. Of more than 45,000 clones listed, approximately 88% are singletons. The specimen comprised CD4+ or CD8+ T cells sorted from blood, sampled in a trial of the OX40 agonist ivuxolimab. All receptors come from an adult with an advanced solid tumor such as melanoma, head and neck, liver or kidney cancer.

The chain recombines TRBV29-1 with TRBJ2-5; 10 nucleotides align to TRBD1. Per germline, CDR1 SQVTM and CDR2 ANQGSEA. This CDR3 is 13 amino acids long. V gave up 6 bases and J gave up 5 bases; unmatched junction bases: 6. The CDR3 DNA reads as TGCAGCGTAGGGACAGGGGTAGGGGAGACCCAGTACTTC. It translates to CSVGTGVGETQYF.

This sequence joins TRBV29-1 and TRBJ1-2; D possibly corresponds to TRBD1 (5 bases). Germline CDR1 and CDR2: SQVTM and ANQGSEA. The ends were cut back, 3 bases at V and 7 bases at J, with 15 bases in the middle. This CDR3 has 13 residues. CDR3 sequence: CSVDLPGGFGYTF. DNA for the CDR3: TGCAGCGTTGATCTACCTGGGGGGTTTGGCTACACCTTC.

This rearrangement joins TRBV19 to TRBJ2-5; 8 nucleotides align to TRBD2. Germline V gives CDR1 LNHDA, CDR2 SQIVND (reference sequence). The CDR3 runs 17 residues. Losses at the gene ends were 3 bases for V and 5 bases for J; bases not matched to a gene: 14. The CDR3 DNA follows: TGTGCCAGTAGTATGAGGTTCGGCCTAGCGGGTGTGGAGACCCAGTACTTC. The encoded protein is CASSMRFGLAGVETQYF. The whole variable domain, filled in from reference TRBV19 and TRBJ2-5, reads DGGITQSPKYLFRKEGQNVTLSCEQNLNHDAMYWYRQDPGQGLRLIYYSQIVNDFQKGDIAEGYSVSREKKESFPLTVTSAQKNPTAFYLCASSMRFGLAGVETQYFGPGTRLLVL.

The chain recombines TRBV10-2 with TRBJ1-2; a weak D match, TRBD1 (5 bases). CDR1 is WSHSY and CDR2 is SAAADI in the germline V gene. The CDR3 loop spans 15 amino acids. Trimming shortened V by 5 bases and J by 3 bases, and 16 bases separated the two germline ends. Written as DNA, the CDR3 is TGCGCCAGCAGTCGGGGGAACGGGAGGGACTATGGCTACACCTTC. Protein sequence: CASSRGNGRDYGYTF.

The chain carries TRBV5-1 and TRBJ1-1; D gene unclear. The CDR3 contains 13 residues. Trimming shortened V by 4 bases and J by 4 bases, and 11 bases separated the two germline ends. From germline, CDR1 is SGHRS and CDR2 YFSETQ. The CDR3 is CASSADLGTEAFF. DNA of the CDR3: TGCGCCAGCAGCGCTGATTTAGGCACTGAAGCTTTCTTT.

Here the CDR3 DNA reads TGCGCCAGCAGCGGACAGACCACCGGGGAGCTGTTTTTT. It codes for CASSGQTTGELFF. The chain employs TRBV10-1 and TRBJ2-2; D is perhaps TRBD1 (6 bases). The CDR3 has 13 residues. The germline V gene encodes CDR1 WNHNN and CDR2 SYGVQD (reference sequence). The V and J ends lost 6 bases and 4 bases respectively, with 9 bases between them.

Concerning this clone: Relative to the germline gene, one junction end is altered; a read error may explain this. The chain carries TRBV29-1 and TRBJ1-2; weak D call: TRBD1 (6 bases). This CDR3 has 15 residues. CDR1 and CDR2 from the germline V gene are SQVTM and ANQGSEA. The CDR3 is CSGEWGGPLGNGYTF. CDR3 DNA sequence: TGCAGCGGTGAATGGGGGGGGCCGCTAGGAAATGGCTACACCTTC.

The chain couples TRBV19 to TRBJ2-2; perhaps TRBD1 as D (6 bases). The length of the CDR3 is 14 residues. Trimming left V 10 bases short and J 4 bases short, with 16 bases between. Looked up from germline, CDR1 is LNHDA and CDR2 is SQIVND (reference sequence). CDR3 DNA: TGTGCCACTACAGGGTCGTTTAGCACCGGGGAGCTGTTTTTT. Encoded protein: CATTGSFSTGELFF.

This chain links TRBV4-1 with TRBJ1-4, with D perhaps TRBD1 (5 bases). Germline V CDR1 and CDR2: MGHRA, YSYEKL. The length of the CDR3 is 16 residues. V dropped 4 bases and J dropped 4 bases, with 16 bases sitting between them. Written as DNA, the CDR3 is TGCGCCAGCAGCCGAGTCTCAGGGAACAATAATGAAAAACTGTTTTTT. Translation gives CASSRVSGNNNEKLFF.

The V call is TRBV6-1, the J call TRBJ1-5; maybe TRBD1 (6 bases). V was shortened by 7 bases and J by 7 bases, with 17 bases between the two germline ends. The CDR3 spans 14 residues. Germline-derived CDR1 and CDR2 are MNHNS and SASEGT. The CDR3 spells CASKRGHGGQPQHF. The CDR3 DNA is TGTGCCAGCAAGCGGGGGCACGGTGGCCAGCCCCAGCATTTT.

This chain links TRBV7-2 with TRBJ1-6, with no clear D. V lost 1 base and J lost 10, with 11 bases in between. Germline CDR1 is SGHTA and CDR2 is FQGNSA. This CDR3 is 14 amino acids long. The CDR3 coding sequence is TGTGCCAGCAGCTTAGTGGGGTTTTTGTCACCCCTCCACTTT. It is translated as CASSLVGFLSPLHF.

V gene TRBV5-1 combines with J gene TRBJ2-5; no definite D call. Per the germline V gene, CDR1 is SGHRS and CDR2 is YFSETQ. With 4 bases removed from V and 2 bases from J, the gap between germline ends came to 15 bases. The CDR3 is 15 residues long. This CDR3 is CASSPTGAPQETQYF. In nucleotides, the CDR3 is TGCGCCAGCAGCCCCACGGGTGCCCCACAAGAGACCCAGTACTTC.

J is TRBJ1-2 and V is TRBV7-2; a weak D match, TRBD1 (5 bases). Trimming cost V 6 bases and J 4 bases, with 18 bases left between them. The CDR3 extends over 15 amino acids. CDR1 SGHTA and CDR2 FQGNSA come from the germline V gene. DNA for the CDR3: TGTGCCAGCAGTTCCGGACGTGTCGGGGGCTATGGCTACACCTTC. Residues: CASSSGRVGGYGYTF.

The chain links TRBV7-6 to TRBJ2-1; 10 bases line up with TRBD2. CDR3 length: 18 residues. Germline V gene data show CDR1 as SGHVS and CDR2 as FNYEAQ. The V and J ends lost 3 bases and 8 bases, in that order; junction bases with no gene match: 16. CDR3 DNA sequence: TGTGCCAGCAGCTTTCCCGGGTTCGGAGCGGGAGGGAGCGATGAGCAGTTCTTC. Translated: CASSFPGFGAGGSDEQFF. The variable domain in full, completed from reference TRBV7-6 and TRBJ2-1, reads GAGVSQSPRYKVTKRGQDVALRCDPISGHVSLYWYRQALGQGPEFLTYFNYEAQQDKSGLPNDRFSAERPEGSISTLTIQRTEQRDSAMYRCASSFPGFGAGGSDEQFFGPGTRLTVL.

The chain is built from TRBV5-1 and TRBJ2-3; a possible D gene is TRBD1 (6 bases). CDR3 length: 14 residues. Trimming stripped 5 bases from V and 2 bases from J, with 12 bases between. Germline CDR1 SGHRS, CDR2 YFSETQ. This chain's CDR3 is CASRETGTTDTQYF. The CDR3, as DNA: TGCGCCAGCAGGGAAACAGGGACCACAGATACGCAGTATTTT.

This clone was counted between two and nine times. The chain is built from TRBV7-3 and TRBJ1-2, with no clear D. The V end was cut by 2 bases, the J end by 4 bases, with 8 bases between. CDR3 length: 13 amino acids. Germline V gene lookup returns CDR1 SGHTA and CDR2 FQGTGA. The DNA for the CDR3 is TGTGCCAGCAGCTTAGGGGAAGGCTATGGCTACACCTTC. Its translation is CASSLGEGYGYTF.

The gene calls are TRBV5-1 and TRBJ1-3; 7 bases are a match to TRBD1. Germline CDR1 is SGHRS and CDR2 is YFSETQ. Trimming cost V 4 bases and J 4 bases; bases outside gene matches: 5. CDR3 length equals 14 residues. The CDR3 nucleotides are TGCGCCAGCAGCCTCACAGGGGAGGGAAACACCATATATTTT. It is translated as CASSLTGEGNTIYF.

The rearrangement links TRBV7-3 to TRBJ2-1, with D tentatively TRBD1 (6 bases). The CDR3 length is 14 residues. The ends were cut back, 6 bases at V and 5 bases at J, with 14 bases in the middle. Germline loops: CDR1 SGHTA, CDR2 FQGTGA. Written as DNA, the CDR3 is TGTGCCAGCAGTTTCAGCGCAGGGGACAATGAGCAGTTCTTC. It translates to CASSFSAGDNEQFF.

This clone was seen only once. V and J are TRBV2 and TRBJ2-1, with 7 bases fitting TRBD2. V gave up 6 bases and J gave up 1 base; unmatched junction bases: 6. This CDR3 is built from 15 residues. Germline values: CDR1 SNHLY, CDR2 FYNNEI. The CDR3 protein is CASRLPSGSYNEQFF. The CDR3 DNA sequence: TGTGCCAGCAGGCTTCCTAGCGGATCCTACAATGAGCAGTTCTTC.

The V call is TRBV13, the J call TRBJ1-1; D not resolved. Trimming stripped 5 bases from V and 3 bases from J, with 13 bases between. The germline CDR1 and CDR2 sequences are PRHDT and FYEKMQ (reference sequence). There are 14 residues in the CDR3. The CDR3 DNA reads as TGTGCCAGCAGCCTGACCCTGAGTCACACTGAAGCTTTCTTT. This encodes CASSLTLSHTEAFF.

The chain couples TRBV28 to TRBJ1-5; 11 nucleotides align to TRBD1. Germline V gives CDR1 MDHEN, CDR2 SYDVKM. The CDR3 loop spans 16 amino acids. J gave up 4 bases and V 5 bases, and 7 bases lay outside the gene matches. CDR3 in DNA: TGTGCCAGCAGTACCCCGGGACAGGGGGAGAATCAGCCCCAGCATTTT. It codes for CASSTPGQGENQPQHF.

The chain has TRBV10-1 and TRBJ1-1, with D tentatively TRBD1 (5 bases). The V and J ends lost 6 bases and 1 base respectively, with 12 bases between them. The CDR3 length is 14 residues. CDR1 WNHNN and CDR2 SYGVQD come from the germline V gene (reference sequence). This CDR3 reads CASSRGEQNTEAFF. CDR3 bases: TGCGCCAGCAGCCGAGGGGAGCAGAACACTGAAGCTTTCTTT.

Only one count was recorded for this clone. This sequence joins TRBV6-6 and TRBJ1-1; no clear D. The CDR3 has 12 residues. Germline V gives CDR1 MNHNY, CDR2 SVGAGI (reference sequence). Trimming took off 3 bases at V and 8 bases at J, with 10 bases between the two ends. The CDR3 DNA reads TGTGCCAGCAGTTATAGAGAACTAGAAGCTTTCTTT. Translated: CASSYRELEAFF.

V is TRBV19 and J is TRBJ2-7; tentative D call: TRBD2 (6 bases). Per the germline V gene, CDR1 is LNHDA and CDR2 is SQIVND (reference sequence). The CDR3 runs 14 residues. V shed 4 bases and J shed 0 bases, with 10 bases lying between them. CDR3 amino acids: CASSRRRDSYEQYF. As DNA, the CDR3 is TGTGCCAGTAGTAGACGGAGGGACTCCTACGAGCAGTACTTC. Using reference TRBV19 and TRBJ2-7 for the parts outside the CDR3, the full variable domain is DGGITQSPKYLFRKEGQNVTLSCEQNLNHDAMYWYRQDPGQGLRLIYYSQIVNDFQKGDIAEGYSVSREKKESFPLTVTSAQKNPTAFYLCASSRRRDSYEQYFGPGTRLTVT.

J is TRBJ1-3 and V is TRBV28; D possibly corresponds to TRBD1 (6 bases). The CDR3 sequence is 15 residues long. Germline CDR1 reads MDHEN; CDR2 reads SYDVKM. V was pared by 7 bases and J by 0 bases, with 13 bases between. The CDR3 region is CASNNNRVSGNTIYF. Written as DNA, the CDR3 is TGTGCCAGCAATAATAACAGGGTCTCTGGAAACACCATATATTTT.

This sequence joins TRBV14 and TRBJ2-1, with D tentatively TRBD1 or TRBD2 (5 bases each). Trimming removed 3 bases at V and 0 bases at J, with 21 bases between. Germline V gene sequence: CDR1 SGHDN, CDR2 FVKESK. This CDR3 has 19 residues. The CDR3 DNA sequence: TGTGCCAGCAGCCACGGACAATACCGACTACTAAGCTCCTACAATGAGCAGTTCTTC. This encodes CASSHGQYRLLSSYNEQFF.

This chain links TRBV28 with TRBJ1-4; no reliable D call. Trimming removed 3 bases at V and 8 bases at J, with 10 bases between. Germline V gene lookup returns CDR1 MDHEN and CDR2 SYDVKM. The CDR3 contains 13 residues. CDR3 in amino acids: CASSFVHREKLFF. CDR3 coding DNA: TGTGCCAGCAGTTTTGTACACAGAGAAAAACTGTTTTTT.

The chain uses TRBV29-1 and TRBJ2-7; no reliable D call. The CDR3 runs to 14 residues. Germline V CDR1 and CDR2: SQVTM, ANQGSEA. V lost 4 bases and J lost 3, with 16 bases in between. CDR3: CSVVRSGVVYEQYF. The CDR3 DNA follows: TGCAGCGTTGTGAGGTCTGGGGTTGTCTACGAGCAGTACTTC.